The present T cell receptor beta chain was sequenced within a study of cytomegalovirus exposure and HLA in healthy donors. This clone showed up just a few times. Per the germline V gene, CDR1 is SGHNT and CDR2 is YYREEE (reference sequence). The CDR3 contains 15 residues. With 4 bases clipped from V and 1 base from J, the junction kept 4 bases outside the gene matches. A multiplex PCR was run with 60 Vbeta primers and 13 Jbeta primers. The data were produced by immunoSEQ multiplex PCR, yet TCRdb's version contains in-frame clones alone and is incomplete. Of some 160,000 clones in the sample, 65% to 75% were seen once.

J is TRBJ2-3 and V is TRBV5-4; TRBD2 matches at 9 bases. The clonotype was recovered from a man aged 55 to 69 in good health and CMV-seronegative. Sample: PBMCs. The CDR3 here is CASSGGRERTDTQYF. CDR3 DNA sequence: TGTGCCAGCAGCGGCGGGAGGGAACGCACAGATACGCAGTATTTT.